One and the same sample provided the 10 T cell receptor beta chains below, sequenced in a study of blood T cell repertoires in COVID-19. Only in-frame clones appear in the TCRdb table, and some are missing; sequencing was by immunoSEQ multiplex PCR. Altogether about 88,000 clones are present, roughly 88% being singletons, with the ten largest covering around 3%. The specimen sequenced was peripheral blood. Receptor source: a woman of 80 years or more with acute or convalescent COVID-19.

CDR3 coding DNA: TGTGCCAGCTCACAAATACGCGGGACCCCGAACACTGAAGCTTTCTTT. Translation: CASSQIRGTPNTEAFF. V gene TRBV18 combines with J gene TRBJ1-1; a weak D match, TRBD1 (5 bases). Trimming left V 4 bases short and J 1 base short, with 16 bases between. CDR1 and CDR2 from the germline V gene are KGHSH and LQKENI. The CDR3 has 16 residues.

The chain joins TRBV7-8 to TRBJ1-4, with 9 positions matching TRBD1. Germline V gene sequence: CDR1 SGHVS, CDR2 FQNEAQ. V shed 2 bases and J 5 bases; nucleotides not matched to a gene: 12. CDR3 length: 18 residues. This CDR3 reads CASSLTDRGRTLNEKLFF. CDR3 nucleotide sequence: TGTGCCAGCAGCTTAACGGACAGGGGACGCACTCTCAATGAAAAACTGTTTTTT.

J is TRBJ1-4 and V is TRBV25-1, with a weak D call TRBD1 (6 bases). Trimming left V 3 bases short and J 7 bases short, with 15 bases between. Germline CDR1 MGHDK, CDR2 SYGVNS. The CDR3 spans 15 residues. The CDR3 is CASSDTGSTGEKLFF. CDR3 bases: TGTGCCAGCAGTGATACAGGGTCTACTGGTGAAAAACTGTTTTTT.

The rearrangement links TRBV7-8 to TRBJ1-4, with D possibly being TRBD1 (5 bases). The V gene lost 5 bases and the J gene lost 3 bases, with 22 bases spanning the gap. Germline CDR1 reads SGHVS; CDR2 reads FQNEAQ. CDR3 length: 18 residues. CDR3 protein: CASSRISTGGGANEKLFF. CDR3 coding DNA: TGTGCCAGCAGCCGGATTAGTACCGGGGGAGGAGCTAATGAAAAACTGTTTTTT.

The rearrangement links TRBV5-6 to TRBJ2-2, with 8 bases identical to TRBD1. V shed 4 bases, J shed 6 bases, and the junction held 8 bases outside the gene matches. In germline, CDR1 is SGHDT, CDR2 YYEEEE. This CDR3 spans 15 amino acids. CDR3 region: CASSRRDRRAGELFF. CDR3 nucleotides: TGTGCCAGCAGCCGTCGGGACAGGCGGGCCGGGGAGCTGTTTTTT.

The chain's CDR3 is CASSDGTGSLDEQYF. The CDR3 bases are TGTGCCAGCAGCGATGGGACAGGGAGCCTGGACGAGCAGTACTTC. V usage is TRBV9 and J usage is TRBJ2-7; 9 bases align to TRBD1. The ends lost 3 bases at V and 5 bases at J; junction bases unmatched: 9. The CDR3 spans 15 residues. Germline V CDR1 and CDR2: SGDLS, YYNGEE.

This sequence joins TRBV28 and TRBJ2-7, with D possibly matching TRBD2 (5 bases). The CDR3 is made up of 12 amino acids. V dropped 7 bases and J dropped 2 bases, with 9 bases sitting between them. Germline lookup yields CDR1 MDHEN and CDR2 SYDVKM. CDR3 sequence (DNA): TGTGCCAGCAAGAAGAGGGCCTACGAGCAGTACTTC. Its protein is CASKKRAYEQYF.

The rearrangement uses TRBV10-3 and TRBJ1-6; TRBD1 aligns across 8 bases. Germline CDR1 reads ENHRY; CDR2 reads SYGVKD. The CDR3 sequence is 14 residues long. V dropped 6 bases and J dropped 9; count of bases not matched to a gene: 7. The CDR3 protein is CAIRDRESTSPLHF. CDR3 DNA: TGTGCCATCAGGGACAGGGAGAGTACTTCACCCCTCCACTTT.

J is TRBJ1-4 and V is TRBV9; D is undetermined. The CDR3 contains 17 residues. Trimming pared 0 bases from V and 4 bases from J, leaving 16 bases between. The V gene's germline CDR1 is SGDLS and CDR2 YYNGEE. The CDR3 DNA reads as TGTGCCAGCAGCGTAGAAGGGAGTGTGGTGTTTAATGAAAAACTGTTTTTT. Its translation is CASSVEGSVVFNEKLFF.

This sequence joins TRBV7-9 and TRBJ2-7, with D unclear. The CDR3 has 13 amino acids. V gave up 1 base and J gave up 9 bases, with 13 bases separating them. Germline V gene sequence: CDR1 SEHNR, CDR2 FQNEAQ (reference sequence). This CDR3 reads CASSLGVGGGQYF. The CDR3 nucleotides read TGTGCCAGCAGCTTAGGCGTAGGCGGTGGGCAGTACTTC.